This entry describes one TCR beta chain. TCRdb's table, derived via immunoSEQ multiplex PCR, lists solely in-frame clones and lacks some. The table records approximately 50,000 clones, around 90% of them present only once. This sample was included in a study of T cell changes during pregnancy in multiple sclerosis. The CDR3 sequence is 16 residues long. V gave up 4 bases and J gave up 4 bases; unmatched junction bases: 6. Germline V gives CDR1 MNHNY, CDR2 SVGAGI (reference sequence). The sequence came from a female donor with multiple sclerosis, enrolled in a pregnancy study. Source: peripheral blood, taken in the second trimester of pregnancy. The V gene is TRBV6-6, the J gene TRBJ2-2; 10 positions agree with TRBD1. The CDR3 region has the DNA TGTGCCAGCAGTTCCCGGGACAGGGGTGGCACCGGGGAGCTGTTTTTT. Translating it yields CASSSRDRGGTGELFF.